The clone carrying this T cell receptor beta chain was detected a few times. Antigen: not known. This specimen belongs to a study of cytomegalovirus exposure and HLA in healthy donors. For the study at large: There were about 85 million unique TCRs (from HLA-typed donors) in an early data release. Findings of the study overall: In an earlier analysis, in roughly 600 donors, most V segments appeared productive either ~87% or ~30% of the time. Specific recognition of CMV antigens was confirmed in vitro for three chains (all CMV-associated).

V was cut by 0 bases and J by 4 bases, with 10 bases left in between. In germline, CDR1 is LGHNA, CDR2 YNFKEQ. The CDR3 runs to 15 residues. Each donor was healthy, and each was a bone marrow donor. Both 60 Vbeta primers and 13 Jbeta primers went into the PCR. The data were produced by immunoSEQ multiplex PCR, yet TCRdb's version contains in-frame clones alone and is incomplete. Here the sample spans about 160,000 clones, over 65% being singletons. This clonotype originated in a middle-aged man in good health and CMV-seropositive. Sequencing was performed on PBMCs. This sequence joins TRBV4-2 and TRBJ1-3; possible D gene TRBD1, 5 bases. CDR3 sequence reads: CASSQEGAPGNTIYF. CDR3 coding DNA: TGTGCCAGCAGCCAAGAAGGGGCTCCCGGAAACACCATATATTTT.